A selection of T cell receptor beta chains follows, all from one sample in a study of beta chain features in type 1 diabetes. The protocol was immunoSEQ multiplex PCR, while the TCRdb copy is restricted to in-frame clones and leaves out a portion. Of 300,000 to 400,000 clones in the sample, 7% to 10% were seen once. What was sequenced was central memory CD4+ T cells from blood. The receptors derive from a man younger than 45 with type 1 diabetes. The CDR3 runs from the conserved cysteine through the conserved F or W. The D gene is left open where the match is weak. Clone size is shown for a subset of rows, as once, few, many or a class of expanded clone.

V gene: TRBV9
clone size: -
J gene: TRBJ2-7
D gene: -
CDR3 protein: CASSAGGLGSYEQYF
CDR3 DNA: TGTGCCAGCAGCGCCGGCGGCCTCGGCTCCTACGAGCAGTACTTC

V gene: TRBV18
clone size: -
J gene: TRBJ1-2
D gene: TRBD1
CDR3 protein: CASSAGTGVGYTF
CDR3 DNA: TGTGCCAGCTCAGCCGGGACAGGGGTTGGCTACACCTTC

V gene: TRBV5-5
clone size: -
J gene: TRBJ2-6
D gene: -
CDR3 protein: CASSLNGTSSAGANVLTF
CDR3 DNA: TGTGCCAGCAGCTTGAATGGGACATCCTCGGCTGGGGCCAACGTCCTGACTTTC

V gene: TRBV30
clone size: few
J gene: TRBJ1-4
D gene: -
CDR3 protein: CAWTSGRRGEKLFF
CDR3 DNA: TGTGCCTGGACCTCCGGACGTCGGGGGGAAAAACTGTTTTTT

V gene: TRBV7-2
clone size: few
J gene: TRBJ2-7
D gene: TRBD2
CDR3 protein: CASSLQAGGKYEQYF
CDR3 DNA: TGTGCCAGCAGCTTACAGGCGGGGGGGAAGTACGAGCAGTACTTC

V gene: TRBV7-2
clone size: few
J gene: TRBJ2-3
D gene: -
CDR3 protein: CASSLAGPDTQYF
CDR3 DNA: TGTGCCAGCAGCTTAGCAGGGCCAGATACGCAGTATTTT

V gene: TRBV9
clone size: few
J gene: TRBJ1-2
D gene: -
CDR3 protein: CASSVNQGLYGYTF
CDR3 DNA: TGTGCCAGCAGCGTCAATCAGGGGCTCTATGGCTACACCTTC

V gene: TRBV27
clone size: -
J gene: TRBJ2-7
D gene: -
CDR3 protein: CASSLEGFLRQGRYEQYF
CDR3 DNA: TGTGCCAGCAGTTTAGAGGGGTTTCTTAGGCAGGGTCGGTACGAGCAGTACTTC

V gene: TRBV9
clone size: -
J gene: TRBJ1-6
D gene: -
CDR3 protein: CASSQGSGEDSPLHF
CDR3 DNA: TGTGCCAGCAGCCAAGGGTCCGGGGAGGATTCACCCCTCCACTTT

V gene: TRBV29-1
clone size: -
J gene: TRBJ2-5
D gene: -
CDR3 protein: CSPRGGGKETQYF
CDR3 DNA: TGCAGCCCCCGCGGCGGGGGCAAGGAGACCCAGTACTTC

V gene: TRBV15
clone size: few
J gene: TRBJ2-3
D gene: -
CDR3 protein: CATSRDSSTDTQYF
CDR3 DNA: TGTGCCACCAGCAGAGACTCTAGCACAGATACGCAGTATTTT

V gene: TRBV14
clone size: -
J gene: TRBJ2-3
D gene: TRBD2
CDR3 protein: CASSSLWGGGTDTQYF
CDR3 DNA: TGTGCCAGCAGCTCACTGTGGGGGGGTGGCACAGATACGCAGTATTTT

V gene: TRBV30
clone size: -
J gene: TRBJ2-5
D gene: -
CDR3 protein: CAWSTTPREGETQYF
CDR3 DNA: TGTGCCTGGAGTACGACCCCCCGGGAAGGAGAGACCCAGTACTTC

V gene: TRBV28
clone size: few
J gene: TRBJ2-1
D gene: TRBD2
CDR3 protein: CASSPGGGGYNEQFF
CDR3 DNA: TGTGCCAGCAGTCCAGGCGGGGGAGGCTACAATGAGCAGTTCTTC

V gene: TRBV7-2
clone size: -
J gene: TRBJ2-7
D gene: -
CDR3 protein: CASSFPTSSYEQYF
CDR3 DNA: TGTGCCAGCAGCTTCCCGACAAGCTCCTACGAGCAGTACTTC

V gene: TRBV9
clone size: -
J gene: TRBJ2-1
D gene: TRBD1
CDR3 protein: CASTPGTGPSNEQFF
CDR3 DNA: TGTGCCAGCACCCCCGGGACAGGGCCTAGCAATGAGCAGTTCTTC

V gene: TRBV4-3
clone size: many
J gene: TRBJ1-5
D gene: -
CDR3 protein: CASSQDGGTHQPQHF
CDR3 DNA: TGCGCCAGCAGCCAAGATGGGGGCACTCATCAGCCCCAGCATTTT

V gene: TRBV27
clone size: few
J gene: TRBJ1-4
D gene: TRBD1
CDR3 protein: CASSWGQPNEKLFF
CDR3 DNA: TGTGCCAGCAGCTGGGGACAGCCCAATGAAAAACTGTTTTTT

V gene: TRBV27
clone size: few
J gene: TRBJ2-3
D gene: -
CDR3 protein: CASSAAGASTDTQYF
CDR3 DNA: TGTGCCAGCAGCGCGGCAGGGGCGAGCACAGATACGCAGTATTTT

V gene: TRBV5-6
clone size: -
J gene: TRBJ2-1
D gene: -
CDR3 protein: CASSSLTGSPGDEQFF
CDR3 DNA: TGTGCCAGCAGCTCCCTAACAGGTTCCCCAGGGGATGAGCAGTTCTTC

V gene: TRBV7-2
clone size: few
J gene: TRBJ2-5
D gene: -
CDR3 protein: CASSLVVGSRETQYF
CDR3 DNA: TGTGCCAGCAGCTTAGTCGTTGGCAGTCGGGAGACCCAGTACTTC

V gene: TRBV7-6
clone size: few
J gene: TRBJ2-1
D gene: -
CDR3 protein: CASSLSGSRNEQFF
CDR3 DNA: TGTGCCAGCAGCCTAAGCGGTTCCAGAAATGAGCAGTTCTTC

V gene: TRBV30
clone size: -
J gene: TRBJ1-3
D gene: -
CDR3 protein: CAWKTAGGNTIYF
CDR3 DNA: TGTGCCTGGAAGACAGCGGGTGGAAACACCATATATTTT

V gene: TRBV7-2
clone size: few
J gene: TRBJ2-1
D gene: TRBD1
CDR3 protein: CASSPRQGVNEQFF
CDR3 DNA: TGTGCCAGCAGCCCCCGACAGGGAGTGAATGAGCAGTTCTTC

V gene: TRBV5-1
clone size: few
J gene: TRBJ1-3
D gene: -
CDR3 protein: CASSLAGASGNTIYF
CDR3 DNA: TGCGCCAGCAGCTTGGCAGGGGCTAGTGGAAACACCATATATTTT

V gene: TRBV7-9
clone size: -
J gene: TRBJ2-3
D gene: -
CDR3 protein: CASSLDVGVGTDTQYF
CDR3 DNA: TGTGCCAGCAGCTTAGACGTCGGGGTGGGCACAGATACGCAGTATTTT

V gene: TRBV7-2
clone size: -
J gene: TRBJ1-2
D gene: TRBD1
CDR3 protein: CASSAGQSYGYTF
CDR3 DNA: TGTGCCAGCAGCGCGGGACAGTCGTATGGCTACACCTTC

V gene: TRBV6-5
clone size: -
J gene: TRBJ1-1
D gene: TRBD1
CDR3 protein: CASSMTGRTEAFF
CDR3 DNA: TGTGCCAGCTCTATGACAGGGCGCACTGAAGCTTTCTTT

V gene: TRBV5-6
clone size: -
J gene: TRBJ2-5
D gene: TRBD1
CDR3 protein: CASSWRTGQGWGETQYF
CDR3 DNA: TGTGCCAGCAGCTGGAGGACGGGACAGGGCTGGGGAGAGACCCAGTACTTC

V gene: TRBV23-1
clone size: few
J gene: TRBJ1-2
D gene: TRBD1
CDR3 protein: CASSPTGTGGTFNYGYTF
CDR3 DNA: TGCGCCAGCAGTCCGACCGGGACAGGGGGCACTTTTAACTATGGCTACACCTTC

V gene: TRBV9
clone size: few
J gene: TRBJ1-6
D gene: -
CDR3 protein: CASSGLNSPLHF
CDR3 DNA: TGTGCCAGCAGCGGATTAAATTCACCCCTCCACTTT

V gene: TRBV19
clone size: few
J gene: TRBJ1-2
D gene: -
CDR3 protein: CASSSIWIKEGSYGYTF
CDR3 DNA: TGTGCCAGTAGCAGTATCTGGATTAAGGAGGGTTCCTATGGCTACACCTTC

V gene: TRBV2
clone size: few
J gene: TRBJ2-5
D gene: -
CDR3 protein: CASDSQYQETQYF
CDR3 DNA: TGTGCCAGCGATAGCCAGTACCAAGAGACCCAGTACTTC

V gene: TRBV28
clone size: -
J gene: TRBJ2-2
D gene: TRBD1
CDR3 protein: CASSSNRGLDTGELFF
CDR3 DNA: TGTGCCAGCAGCTCTAACAGGGGGCTGGACACCGGGGAGCTGTTTTTT

V gene: TRBV7-2
clone size: few
J gene: TRBJ2-5
D gene: -
CDR3 protein: CASSLDRNRETQYF
CDR3 DNA: TGTGCCAGCAGCTTAGATCGAAACCGGGAGACCCAGTACTTC

V gene: TRBV7-2
clone size: -
J gene: TRBJ1-1
D gene: -
CDR3 protein: CASSLTFGARTEAFF
CDR3 DNA: TGTGCCAGCAGCTTAACGTTTGGGGCGCGGACTGAAGCTTTCTTT

V gene: TRBV4-1
clone size: -
J gene: TRBJ1-5
D gene: -
CDR3 protein: CASSQTNHQGQPQHF
CDR3 DNA: TGCGCCAGCAGCCAAACTAATCATCAGGGCCAGCCCCAGCATTTT

V gene: TRBV6-5
clone size: few
J gene: TRBJ2-1
D gene: TRBD1
CDR3 protein: CASSWGQPGYNEQFF
CDR3 DNA: TGTGCCAGCAGTTGGGGACAGCCAGGGTACAATGAGCAGTTCTTC

V gene: TRBV9
clone size: -
J gene: TRBJ1-2
D gene: -
CDR3 protein: CASSRPRGEGYTF
CDR3 DNA: TGTGCCAGCAGCCGCCCGCGGGGGGAAGGCTACACCTTC

V gene: TRBV29-1
clone size: few
J gene: TRBJ2-1
D gene: -
CDR3 protein: CSVDRDRGNEQFF
CDR3 DNA: TGCAGCGTGGACCGGGACCGTGGCAATGAGCAGTTCTTC

V gene: TRBV10-3
clone size: few
J gene: TRBJ2-5
D gene: -
CDR3 protein: CAIRQDTQGETQYF
CDR3 DNA: TGTGCCATCAGACAAGATACCCAGGGAGAGACCCAGTACTTC

V gene: TRBV4-3
clone size: -
J gene: TRBJ2-1
D gene: -
CDR3 protein: CASSQLQGSSTNEQFF
CDR3 DNA: TGCGCCAGCAGCCAGCTACAGGGCTCTTCTACCAATGAGCAGTTCTTC

V gene: TRBV7-8
clone size: few
J gene: TRBJ2-7
D gene: TRBD2
CDR3 protein: CASSPGLAAYEQYF
CDR3 DNA: TGTGCCAGCAGCCCGGGACTAGCGGCCTACGAGCAGTACTTC

V gene: TRBV4-3
clone size: -
J gene: TRBJ1-3
D gene: -
CDR3 protein: CASSQRGGNSGNTIYF
CDR3 DNA: TGCGCCAGCAGCCAACGTGGAGGCAACTCTGGAAACACCATATATTTT

V gene: TRBV9
clone size: few
J gene: TRBJ2-7
D gene: -
CDR3 protein: CASSVDPSSYEQYF
CDR3 DNA: TGTGCCAGCAGCGTTGACCCGAGCTCCTACGAGCAGTACTTC

V gene: TRBV4-1
clone size: few
J gene: TRBJ2-7
D gene: TRBD1
CDR3 protein: CASSQGASGGTLPYEQYF
CDR3 DNA: TGCGCCAGCAGCCAAGGCGCTTCAGGGGGCACACTCCCCTACGAGCAGTACTTC